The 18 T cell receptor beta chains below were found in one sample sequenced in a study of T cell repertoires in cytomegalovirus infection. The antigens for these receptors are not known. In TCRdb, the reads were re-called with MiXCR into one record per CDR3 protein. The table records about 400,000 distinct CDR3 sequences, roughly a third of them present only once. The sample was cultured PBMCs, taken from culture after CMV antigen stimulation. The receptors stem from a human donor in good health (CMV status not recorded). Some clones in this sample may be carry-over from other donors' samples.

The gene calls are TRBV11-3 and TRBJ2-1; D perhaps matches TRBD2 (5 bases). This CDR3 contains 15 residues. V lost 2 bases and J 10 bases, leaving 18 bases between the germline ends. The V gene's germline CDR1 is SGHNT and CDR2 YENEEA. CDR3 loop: CASSLTREALAEQFF. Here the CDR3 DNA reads TGTGCCAGCAGCTTAACTAGGGAAGCGTTAGCCGAGCAGTTCTTC.

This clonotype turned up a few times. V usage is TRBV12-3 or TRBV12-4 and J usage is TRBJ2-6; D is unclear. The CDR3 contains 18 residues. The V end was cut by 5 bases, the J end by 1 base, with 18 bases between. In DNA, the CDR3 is TGTGCCAGCAGTGGGTGGTTAGGCGTCCGGTCTGGGGCCAACGTCCTGACTTTC. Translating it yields CASSGWLGVRSGANVLTF.

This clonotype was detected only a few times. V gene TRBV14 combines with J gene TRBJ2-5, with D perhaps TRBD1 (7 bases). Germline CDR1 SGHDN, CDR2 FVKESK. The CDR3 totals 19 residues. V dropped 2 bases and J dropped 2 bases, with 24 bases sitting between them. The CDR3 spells CASSQSGLDRVVRQETQYF. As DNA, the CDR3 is TGTGCCAGCAGCCAATCGGGACTTGACAGGGTGGTTCGACAAGAGACCCAGTACTTC.

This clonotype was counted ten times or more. CDR3 sequence: CASSLAAGNYGYTF. The CDR3 DNA reads as TGTGCCAGCAGCTTAGCGGCAGGGAACTATGGCTACACCTTC. The rearrangement links TRBV7-2 to TRBJ1-2; TRBD1 is a possible D gene (5 bases). This CDR3 has 14 amino acids. Germline CDR1 SGHTA, CDR2 FQGNSA. V was clipped by 0 bases and J by 2 bases, with 7 bases between them.

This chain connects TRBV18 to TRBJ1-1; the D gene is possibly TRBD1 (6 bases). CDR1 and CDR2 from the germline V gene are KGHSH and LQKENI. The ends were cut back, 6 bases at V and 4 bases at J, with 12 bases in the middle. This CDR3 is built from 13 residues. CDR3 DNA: TGTGCCAGCTCCACAGGGATGGGCACTGAAGCTTTCTTT. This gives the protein CASSTGMGTEAFF.

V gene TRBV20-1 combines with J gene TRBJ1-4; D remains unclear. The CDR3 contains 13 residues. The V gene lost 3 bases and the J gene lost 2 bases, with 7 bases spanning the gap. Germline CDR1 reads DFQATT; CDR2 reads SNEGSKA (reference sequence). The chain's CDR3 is CSARSGTNEKLFF. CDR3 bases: TGCAGTGCTAGGTCCGGGACTAATGAAAAACTGTTTTTT.

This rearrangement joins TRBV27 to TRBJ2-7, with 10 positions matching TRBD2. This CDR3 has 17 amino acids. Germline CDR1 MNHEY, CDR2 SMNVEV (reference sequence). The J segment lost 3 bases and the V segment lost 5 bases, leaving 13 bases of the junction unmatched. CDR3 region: CASSLTPGLAEDYEQYF. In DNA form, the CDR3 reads TGTGCCAGCAGTCTGACACCCGGACTAGCGGAAGACTACGAGCAGTACTTC.

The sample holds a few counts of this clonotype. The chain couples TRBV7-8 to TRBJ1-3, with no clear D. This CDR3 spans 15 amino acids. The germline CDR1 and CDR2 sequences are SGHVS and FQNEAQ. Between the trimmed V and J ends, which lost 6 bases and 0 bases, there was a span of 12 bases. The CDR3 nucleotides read TGTGCCAGCAGGCCGGAACGGGTCTCTGGAAACACCATATATTTT. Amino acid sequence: CASRPERVSGNTIYF.

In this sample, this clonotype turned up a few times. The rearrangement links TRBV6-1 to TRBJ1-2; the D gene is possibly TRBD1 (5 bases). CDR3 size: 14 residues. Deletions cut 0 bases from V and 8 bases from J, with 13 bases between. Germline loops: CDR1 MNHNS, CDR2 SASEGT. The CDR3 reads CASSEAQGFRGYTF. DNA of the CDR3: TGTGCCAGCAGTGAAGCGCAGGGTTTTAGGGGCTACACCTTC.

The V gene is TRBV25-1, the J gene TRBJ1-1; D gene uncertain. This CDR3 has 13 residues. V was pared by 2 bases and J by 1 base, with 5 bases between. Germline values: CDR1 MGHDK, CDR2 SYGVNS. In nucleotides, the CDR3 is TGTGCCAGCAGTGAACCCCCGAACACTGAAGCTTTCTTT. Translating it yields CASSEPPNTEAFF.

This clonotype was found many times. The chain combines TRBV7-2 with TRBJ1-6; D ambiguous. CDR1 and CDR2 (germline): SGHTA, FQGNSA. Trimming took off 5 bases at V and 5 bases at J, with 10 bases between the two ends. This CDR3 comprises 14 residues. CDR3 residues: CASSQGSNNSPLHF. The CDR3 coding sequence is TGTGCCAGCAGCCAAGGGTCCAATAATTCACCCCTCCACTTT.

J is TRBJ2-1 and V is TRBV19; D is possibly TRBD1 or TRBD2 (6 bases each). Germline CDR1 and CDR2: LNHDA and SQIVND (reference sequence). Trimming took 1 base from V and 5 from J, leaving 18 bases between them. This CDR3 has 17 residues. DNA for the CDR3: TGTGCCAGTAGTATAGGGTTTGGGGGGACAAGAAACAATGAGCAGTTCTTC. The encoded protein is CASSIGFGGTRNNEQFF.

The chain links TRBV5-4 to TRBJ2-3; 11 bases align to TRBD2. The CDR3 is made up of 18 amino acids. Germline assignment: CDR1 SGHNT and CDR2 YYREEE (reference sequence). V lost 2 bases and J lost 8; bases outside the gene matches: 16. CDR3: CASSFKIRGLAVMGTQYF. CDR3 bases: TGTGCCAGCAGCTTTAAGATCCGGGGACTAGCGGTGATGGGTACGCAGTATTTT.

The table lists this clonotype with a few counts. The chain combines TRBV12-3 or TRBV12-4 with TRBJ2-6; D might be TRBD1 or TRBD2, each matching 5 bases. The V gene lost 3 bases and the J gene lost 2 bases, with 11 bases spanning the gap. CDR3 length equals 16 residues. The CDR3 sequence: CASSLGVTAGANVLTF. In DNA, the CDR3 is TGTGCCAGCAGTTTGGGGGTCACGGCTGGGGCCAACGTCCTGACTTTC.

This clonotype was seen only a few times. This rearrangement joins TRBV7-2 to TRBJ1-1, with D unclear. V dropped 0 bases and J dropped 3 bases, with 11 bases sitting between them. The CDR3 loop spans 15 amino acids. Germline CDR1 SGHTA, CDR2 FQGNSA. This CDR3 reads CASSLATLRHTEAFF. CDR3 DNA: TGTGCCAGCAGCTTAGCGACATTGAGGCACACTGAAGCTTTCTTT.

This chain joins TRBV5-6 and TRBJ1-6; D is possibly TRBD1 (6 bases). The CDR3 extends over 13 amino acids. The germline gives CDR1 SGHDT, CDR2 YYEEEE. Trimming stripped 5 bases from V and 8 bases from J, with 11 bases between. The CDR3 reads CASRLNRDSPLHF. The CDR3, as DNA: TGTGCCAGCAGGCTAAACAGGGATTCACCCCTCCACTTT.

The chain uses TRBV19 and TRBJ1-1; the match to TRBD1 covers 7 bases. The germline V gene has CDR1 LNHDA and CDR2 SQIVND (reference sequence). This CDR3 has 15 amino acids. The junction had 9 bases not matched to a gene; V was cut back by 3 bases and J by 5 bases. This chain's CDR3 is CASSIRGGKETEAFF. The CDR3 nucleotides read TGTGCCAGTAGTATCAGAGGGGGCAAGGAGACTGAAGCTTTCTTT.

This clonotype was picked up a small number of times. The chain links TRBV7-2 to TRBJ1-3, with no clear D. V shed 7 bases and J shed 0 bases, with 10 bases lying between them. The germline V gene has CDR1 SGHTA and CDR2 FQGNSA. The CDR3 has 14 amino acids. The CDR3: CASKRQSSGNTIYF. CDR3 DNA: TGTGCCAGCAAAAGACAAAGCTCTGGAAACACCATATATTTT.